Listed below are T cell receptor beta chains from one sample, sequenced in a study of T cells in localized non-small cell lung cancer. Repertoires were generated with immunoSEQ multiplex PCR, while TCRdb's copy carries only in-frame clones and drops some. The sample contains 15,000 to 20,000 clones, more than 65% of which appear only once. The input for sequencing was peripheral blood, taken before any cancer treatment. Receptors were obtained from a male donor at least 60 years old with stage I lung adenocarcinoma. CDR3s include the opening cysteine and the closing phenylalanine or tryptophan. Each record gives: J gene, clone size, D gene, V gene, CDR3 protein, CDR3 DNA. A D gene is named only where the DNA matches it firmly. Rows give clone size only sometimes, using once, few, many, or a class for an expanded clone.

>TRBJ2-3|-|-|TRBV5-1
CASSAPLTF
TGCGCCAGCAGCGCCCCTCTAACCTTT
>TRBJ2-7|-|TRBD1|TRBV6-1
CASSVTGQGIYEQYF
TGTGCCAGCAGTGTAACAGGACAGGGGATTTACGAGCAGTACTTC
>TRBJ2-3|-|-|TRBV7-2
CASSWKDTQYF
TGTGCCAGCAGCTGGAAAGATACGCAGTATTTT
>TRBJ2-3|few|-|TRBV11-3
CASSSTSYTQYF
TGTGCCAGCAGCTCCACCAGCTATACGCAGTATTTT
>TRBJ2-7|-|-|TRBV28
CATLPQEGRYEQYF
TGTGCCACCCTACCTCAGGAGGGCCGCTACGAGCAGTACTTC
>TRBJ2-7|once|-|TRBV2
CASSEGQDLYLYEQYF
TGTGCCAGCAGTGAAGGTCAGGACCTATACCTCTACGAGCAGTACTTC
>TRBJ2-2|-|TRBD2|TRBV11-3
CASSLGLALDTGELFF
TGTGCCAGCAGCTTGGGACTAGCCTTGGACACCGGGGAGCTGTTTTTT
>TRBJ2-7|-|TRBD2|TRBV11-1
CASSSLRLAVSSYEQYF
TGTGCCAGCAGCTCCCTGAGACTAGCTGTGAGCTCCTACGAGCAGTACTTC
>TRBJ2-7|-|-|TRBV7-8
CASSLVHSGLYEQYF
TGTGCCAGCAGCTTAGTACATTCGGGGCTTTACGAGCAGTACTTC
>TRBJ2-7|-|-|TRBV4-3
CASSQDPRAYEQYF
TGCGCCAGCAGCCAAGATCCCAGGGCCTACGAGCAGTACTTC
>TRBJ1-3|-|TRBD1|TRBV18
CASSINAGTAGNTIYF
TGTGCCAGCTCAATCAACGCCGGGACAGCTGGAAACACCATATATTTT
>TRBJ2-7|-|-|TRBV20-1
CSASRTYEQYF
TGCAGTGCGTCGCGGACCTACGAGCAGTACTTC
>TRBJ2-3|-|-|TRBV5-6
CASSLHPSSDTQYF
TGTGCCAGCAGCTTGCACCCCAGTTCGGATACGCAGTATTTT
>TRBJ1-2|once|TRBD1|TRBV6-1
CASSAIDGQGSGYTF
TGTGCCAGCAGTGCAATCGACGGACAGGGTTCTGGCTACACCTTC
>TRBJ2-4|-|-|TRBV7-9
CASSLGTLRNIQYF
TGTGCCAGCAGCTTAGGCACTTTGAGAAACATTCAGTACTTC
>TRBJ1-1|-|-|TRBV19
CWDQASNTEAFF
TGTTGGGACCAGGCTTCGAACACTGAAGCTTTCTTT
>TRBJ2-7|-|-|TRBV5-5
CASSLNSYEQYF
TGTGCCAGCAGCTTGAACTCCTACGAGCAGTACTTC
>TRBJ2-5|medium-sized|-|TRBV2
CASSTGQETQYF
TGTGCCAGCAGTACAGGTCAAGAGACCCAGTACTTC
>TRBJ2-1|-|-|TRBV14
CASSPPLHDNEQFF
TGTGCCAGCAGCCCCCCACTACATGACAATGAGCAGTTCTTC
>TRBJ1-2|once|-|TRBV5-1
CASSHEPGPINYGYTF
TGCGCCAGCAGCCACGAACCGGGACCGATTAACTATGGCTACACCTTC
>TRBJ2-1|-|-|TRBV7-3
CASSPLGGLNEQFF
TGTGCCAGCAGCCCGCTTGGGGGCTTGAATGAGCAGTTCTTC
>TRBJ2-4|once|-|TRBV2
CASSESFGDIQYF
TGTGCCAGCAGTGAGAGCTTTGGGGACATTCAGTACTTC
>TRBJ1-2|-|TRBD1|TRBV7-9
CASSFIGGVRYTF
TGTGCCAGCAGCTTCATAGGGGGCGTTCGCTACACCTTC
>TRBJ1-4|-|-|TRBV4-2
CASSPSWGEGTNEKLFF
TGTGCCAGCAGCCCTAGTTGGGGGGAGGGGACTAATGAAAAACTGTTTTTT
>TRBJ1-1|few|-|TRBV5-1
CASSLAGPEAFF
TGCGCCAGCAGCTTGGCGGGGCCCGAAGCTTTCTTT
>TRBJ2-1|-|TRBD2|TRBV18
CASSPRTSGGSYNEQFF
TGTGCCAGCTCACCACGGACTAGCGGGGGGTCCTACAATGAGCAGTTCTTC
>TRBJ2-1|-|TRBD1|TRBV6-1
CASSGQGIGEQFF
TGTGCCAGCAGTGGACAGGGCATAGGTGAGCAGTTCTTC
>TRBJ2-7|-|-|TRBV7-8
CASSLDLAGYEQYF
TGTGCCAGCAGCTTGGACCTAGCTGGCTACGAGCAGTACTTC
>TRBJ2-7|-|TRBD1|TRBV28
CASSQPRTGLYEQYF
TGTGCCAGCAGTCAACCCCGGACAGGTTTGTACGAGCAGTACTTC
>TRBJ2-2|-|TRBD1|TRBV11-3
CASSLGTGVTGELFF
TGTGCCAGCAGCTTAGGTACAGGGGTGACCGGGGAGCTGTTTTTT
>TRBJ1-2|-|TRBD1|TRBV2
CASREQGTYGYTF
TGTGCCAGCAGGGAACAGGGGACCTATGGCTACACCTTC
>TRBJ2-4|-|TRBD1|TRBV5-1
CASRFGTGAKNIQYF
TGCGCCAGCCGCTTCGGGACAGGAGCCAAAAACATTCAGTACTTC
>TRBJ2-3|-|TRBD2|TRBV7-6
CASSLDRLAGGDTQYF
TGTGCCAGCAGCTTAGATCGTCTAGCGGGAGGTGATACGCAGTATTTT
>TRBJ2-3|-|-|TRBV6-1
CASRRGFAVDTQYF
TGTGCCAGTCGGAGGGGCTTTGCCGTGGATACGCAGTATTTT
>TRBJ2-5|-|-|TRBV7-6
CASSQLERVETQYF
TGTGCCAGCAGCCAGCTAGAGCGTGTAGAGACCCAGTACTTC
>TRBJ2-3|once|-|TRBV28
CASTSRAESTDTQYF
TGTGCCAGCACAAGCAGAGCGGAGAGCACAGATACGCAGTATTTT
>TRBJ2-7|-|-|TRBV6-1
CASTGDTSYEQYF
TGTGCCAGCACCGGGGACACTTCCTACGAGCAGTACTTC